The clone carrying this TCR beta chain was recorded many times. The target antigen is unknown. The authors produced TCR alpha and TCR beta cDNA libraries with sample barcodes and UMIs by 5'RACE using constant-segment primers. TCRdb analysed the 5' RACE reads with MiXCR anew, one entry per CDR3 protein. The data hold fewer than 350,000 distinct CDR3 sequences, with 14% observed a single time. This record belongs to a study of T-cell memory formation after mild COVID-19. Study-wide context: TCR clusters largely stayed donor specific. Whole-study findings and limits: Clones that contracted from day 15 to 85 were balanced CD4/CD8, while later expanders leaned CD4+. Specificity for SARS-CoV-2 was not confirmed among the second-wave clones peaking on day 37.

Germline V gene lookup returns CDR1 SGHRS and CDR2 YFSETQ. With 4 bases removed from V and 7 bases from J, the gap between germline ends came to 15 bases. The CDR3 sequence is 14 residues long. The V call is TRBV5-1, the J call TRBJ2-1; weak D call: TRBD1 (6 bases). The sequence derives from a man between 18 and 35 years old who had mild COVID-19 (a few samples of this study predate the infection). Cell type and time point are not known. The sequencing input was PBMCs or a T cell subset sorted from them (not recorded which). The DNA for the CDR3 is TGCGCCAGCAGCCCGGACAGTGGAGAGAATGAGCAGTTCTTC. It encodes CASSPDSGENEQFF.